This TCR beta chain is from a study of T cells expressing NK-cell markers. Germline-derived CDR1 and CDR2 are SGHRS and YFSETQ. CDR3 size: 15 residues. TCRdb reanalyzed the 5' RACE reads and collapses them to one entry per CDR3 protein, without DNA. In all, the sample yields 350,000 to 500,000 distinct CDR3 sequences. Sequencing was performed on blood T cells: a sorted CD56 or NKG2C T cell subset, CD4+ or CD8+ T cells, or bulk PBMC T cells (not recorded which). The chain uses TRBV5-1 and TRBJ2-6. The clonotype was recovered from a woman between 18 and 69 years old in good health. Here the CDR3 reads CASSWGGSGANVLTF.